This T cell receptor (beta chain) was sequenced during a study of OX40 agonist ivuxolimab in advanced cancers. Measured with immunoSEQ multiplex PCR; TCRdb has only the in-frame clones, and not every one. Of roughly 60,000 clones listed, roughly 85% are singletons. Trimming shortened V by 3 bases and J by 0 bases, and 12 bases separated the two germline ends. CDR3 length equals 17 residues. The germline V gene has CDR1 SNHLY and CDR2 FYNNEI. The chain recombines TRBV2 with TRBJ1-6; D gene ambiguous. Sequenced here: CD4+ or CD8+ T cells sorted from blood, sampled in a trial of the OX40 agonist ivuxolimab. The TCR sequence derives from an adult with an advanced solid tumor such as melanoma, head and neck, liver or kidney cancer. CDR3 amino acids: CASSDVYGSSYNSPLHF. In nucleotides, the CDR3 is TGTGCCAGCAGTGACGTGTACGGAAGCTCCTATAATTCACCCCTCCACTTT. Combining the CDR3 with reference TRBV2 and TRBJ1-6 gives the whole variable domain EPEVTQTPSHQVTQMGQEVILRCVPISNHLYFYWYRQILGQKVEFLVSFYNNEISEKSEIFDDQFSVERPDGSNFTLKIRSTKLEDSAMYFCASSDVYGSSYNSPLHFGNGTRLTVT.